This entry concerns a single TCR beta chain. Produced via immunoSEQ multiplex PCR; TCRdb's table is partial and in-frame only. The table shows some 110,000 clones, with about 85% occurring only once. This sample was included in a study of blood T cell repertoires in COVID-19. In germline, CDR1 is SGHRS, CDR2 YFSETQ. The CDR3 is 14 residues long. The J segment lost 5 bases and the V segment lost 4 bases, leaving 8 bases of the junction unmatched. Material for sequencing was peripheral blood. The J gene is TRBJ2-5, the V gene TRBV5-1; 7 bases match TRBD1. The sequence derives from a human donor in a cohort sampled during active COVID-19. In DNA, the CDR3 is TGCGCCAGCAGCGCCGGGACAGTATTGGAGACCCAGTACTTC. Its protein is CASSAGTVLETQYF.